Listed below are T cell receptor beta chains from one sample, sequenced in a study of blood T cell repertoires in COVID-19. Profiling relied on immunoSEQ multiplex PCR, and the TCRdb table lists in-frame clones only, not all of them. Here the sample spans 380,000 or so clones, approximately 87% being singletons. The source material was PBMCs or T cells enriched from blood (not recorded which). These receptors all come from a woman aged 25 to 45 with acute COVID-19. The CDR3 runs from the conserved cysteine through the conserved F or W. D genes are given only for firm matches. A row's size may be missing; if present it is once, few, many or a size class.

CDR3 DNA	CDR3 protein	D gene	clone size	V gene	J gene
TGTGCCAGCAGCCCTCGGGACAGTCCGAATAGCAATCAGCCCCAGCATTTT	CASSPRDSPNSNQPQHF	TRBD1	NA	TRBV7-9	TRBJ1-5
TGCGCCAGAGCGCTAGCGAACACTGAAGCTTTCTTT	CARALANTEAFF	NA	NA	TRBV4-3	TRBJ1-1
TGTGCCAGCAGCCTTATCTCAGGGGGACCCTCACCCCTCCACTTT	CASSLISGGPSPLHF	TRBD1	few	TRBV5-6	TRBJ1-6
TGTGCCACCAGTAACTCAGGAACACCCATAGGCTACACCTTC	CATSNSGTPIGYTF	NA	NA	TRBV24-1	TRBJ1-2
TGTGCCAGCGGACGACTACAGATACTCTCTGGAAACACCATATATTTT	CASGRLQILSGNTIYF	NA	NA	TRBV7-9	TRBJ1-3
TGTGCCACCAGTGACAACAGGGGCAGGGTTAATGATGAGCAGTTCTTC	CATSDNRGRVNDEQFF	TRBD1	NA	TRBV24-1	TRBJ2-1
TGTGCCAGCAGGGCGAAGCCAAGTAATCGCGGGCAGCCCCAGCATTTT	CASRAKPSNRGQPQHF	NA	NA	TRBV2	TRBJ1-5
TGCGCCAGCAGCTTGCAGGGTTCGGGCTACACCTTC	CASSLQGSGYTF	NA	NA	TRBV5-1	TRBJ1-2
TGCAGCGTACTACCGGGACAGGGACCTCGGGAGCAGTACTTC	CSVLPGQGPREQYF	TRBD1	NA	TRBV29-1	TRBJ2-7
TGCGCCAGCAGCCAAGTAGGGGGGGCAACCTACGAGCAGTACTTC	CASSQVGGATYEQYF	NA	NA	TRBV4-1	TRBJ2-7
TGTGCCAGCAGCGGACGGACTAGCTGGGACACCGGGGAGCTGTTTTTT	CASSGRTSWDTGELFF	TRBD2	NA	TRBV7-2	TRBJ2-2
TGTGCCAGCAGTTACTCCAGGGGGCCGATAGTACAGACCCAGTACTTC	CASSYSRGPIVQTQYF	TRBD1	NA	TRBV6-2/TRBV6-3	TRBJ2-5
TGTGCCAGCAGCTCAGCGGACAGACGGGGCTGGGACACTGAAGCTTTCTTT	CASSSADRRGWDTEAFF	NA	NA	TRBV7-2	TRBJ1-1
TGTGCCAGCAGCCTCGGAGAGGGGGGGCAAGAGACCCAGTACTTC	CASSLGEGGQETQYF	NA	NA	TRBV7-3	TRBJ2-5
TGTGCCAGCAGGCCTCTTGGGACAGGGGATGAGACCCAGTACTTC	CASRPLGTGDETQYF	TRBD1	few	TRBV6-5	TRBJ2-5
TGCGCCAGCAGCCAAGGCCGACAGGTATACTACGAGCAGTACTTC	CASSQGRQVYYEQYF	NA	NA	TRBV4-3	TRBJ2-7
TGTGCCAGCAGCAAAGGGGGGGGCTTTGAAGCTTTCTTT	CASSKGGGFEAFF	NA	NA	TRBV13	TRBJ1-1
TGTGCCACCAGTGACCCGAGGGGGCTGTATGGCTACACCTTC	CATSDPRGLYGYTF	TRBD1	NA	TRBV24-1	TRBJ1-2
TGCGCCAGCAGCCGTACACCGACGGACAGGAATTCACCCCTCCACTTT	CASSRTPTDRNSPLHF	TRBD1	NA	TRBV5-1	TRBJ1-6
TGCAGCGTTACGGGGACAGGGGTTGCTGAAGCTTTCTTT	CSVTGTGVAEAFF	TRBD1	NA	TRBV29-1	TRBJ1-1
TGTGCCAGCAGCCACTCTAACAGGGGGCCGAACACTGAAGCTTTCTTT	CASSHSNRGPNTEAFF	TRBD1	NA	TRBV4-2	TRBJ1-1
TGTGCCAGCAGTGAGCTTCGGGGGGCGGGTGAAGCTTTCTTT	CASSELRGAGEAFF	NA	NA	TRBV2	TRBJ1-1
TGTGCCAGCAGCCCTGGGGGGGGAACCGGGGAGCTGTTTTTT	CASSPGGGTGELFF	TRBD2	few	TRBV7-6	TRBJ2-2
TGCAGCGTTGAGGACAGGGGGCGCAGGTACTTC	CSVEDRGRRYF	TRBD1	NA	TRBV29-1	TRBJ2-7
TGCGCCAGCAGCCAAGGGACGGGAGACTACGAGCAGTACTTC	CASSQGTGDYEQYF	NA	NA	TRBV4-1	TRBJ2-7
TGTGCCAGCAGCTCCAACCGAAACCGTGGGCCCTACGAGCAGTACTTC	CASSSNRNRGPYEQYF	NA	NA	TRBV11-2	TRBJ2-7
TGCGCCAGCAGCTTATTGTCGGACACTGAAGCTTTCTTT	CASSLLSDTEAFF	NA	NA	TRBV5-1	TRBJ1-1
TGTGCCAGTAGTCCCGACAGGGGAGTTAGCAATCAGCCCCAGCATTTT	CASSPDRGVSNQPQHF	TRBD1	NA	TRBV19	TRBJ1-5
TGTGCCAGCAGCTTAGCGCGAGATCCCTCTGGGGCCAACGTCCTGACTTTC	CASSLARDPSGANVLTF	NA	NA	TRBV7-2	TRBJ2-6
TGTGCCAGCAGCTTATCTGGAGCGGGGGGTTCAGATACGCAGTATTTT	CASSLSGAGGSDTQYF	TRBD2	once	TRBV7-2	TRBJ2-3
TGCCCCCTCGGCCGTGAGCTGGGACAGGGAGGGGATTATAGCAATCAGCCCCAGCATTTT	CPLGRELGQGGDYSNQPQHF	NA	NA	TRBV1	TRBJ1-5
TGCGCCAGCCGGGACTCACTGGGGGAATTTGCTGAAGCTTTCTTT	CASRDSLGEFAEAFF	NA	NA	TRBV4-1	TRBJ1-1
TGTGCCAGTAATGGGAGAAGGGCTGGGACAGCGGTCTACGAGCAGTACTTC	CASNGRRAGTAVYEQYF	TRBD1	once	TRBV19	TRBJ2-7
TGTGCCAGCAGCTCGCGAGATACGCAGTATTTT	CASSSRDTQYF	NA	NA	TRBV7-2	TRBJ2-3
TGCAGCGTTGAAGACCCGGGAATGGGCTATGGCTACACCTTC	CSVEDPGMGYGYTF	NA	NA	TRBV29-1	TRBJ1-2
TGTGCCAGTAGCGACGACGGAGCTAACTATGGCTACACCTTC	CASSDDGANYGYTF	NA	few	TRBV19	TRBJ1-2
TGTGCCAGCAGCTCTAGAGCCGGATCCTACGAGCAGTACTTC	CASSSRAGSYEQYF	NA	once	TRBV7-9	TRBJ2-7
TGTGCCACCAGCAGACACCTTACGGGCGCGGGCGGGGAGCTGTTTTTT	CATSRHLTGAGGELFF	NA	NA	TRBV15	TRBJ2-2
TGTGCCAGCAGCGTGAGGGACAGATACAATGAGCAGTTCTTC	CASSVRDRYNEQFF	TRBD1	NA	TRBV5-6	TRBJ2-1
TGCGCCAGCAGCTTGGGAGGGGGATCCGGGACCTACGAGCAGTACTTC	CASSLGGGSGTYEQYF	NA	NA	TRBV5-1	TRBJ2-7
TGCGCCAGCAGTGGGGACTCCGGGACAGGGACGGTGGAAGCTTTCTTT	CASSGDSGTGTVEAFF	TRBD1	NA	TRBV10-1	TRBJ1-1
TGTGCCAGCAACCAGTATACAGGGAAGATGGACACCATATATTTT	CASNQYTGKMDTIYF	NA	NA	TRBV5-6	TRBJ1-3
TGTGCCAGCAGTGGCTCGGACAGGGCGGTCGGGGAGCTGTTTTTT	CASSGSDRAVGELFF	TRBD1	NA	TRBV2	TRBJ2-2
TGTGCCAGCAGCGGCGCAACAGGGGCCTACGAGCAGTACTTC	CASSGATGAYEQYF	TRBD1	NA	TRBV9	TRBJ2-7
TGTGCCTGGGGGACTAGCGGGACGCAGTATTTT	CAWGTSGTQYF	TRBD2	NA	TRBV30	TRBJ2-3
TGTGCCAGCAGTTACCGCAGTGTGAACACTGAAGCTTTCTTT	CASSYRSVNTEAFF	NA	once	TRBV6-5	TRBJ1-1
TGTGCCAGCAGCGTAAGAGGCGGGGGGGTCAATGAGCAGTTCTTC	CASSVRGGGVNEQFF	TRBD2	NA	TRBV9	TRBJ2-1
TGTGCCAGTAGTATAGGGGGCGGGGTGGCAGATACGCAGTATTTT	CASSIGGGVADTQYF	NA	NA	TRBV19	TRBJ2-3
TGTGCCAGCAGCTCCCGGACAGGGGAACGGGCCTACGAGCAGTACTTC	CASSSRTGERAYEQYF	TRBD1	few	TRBV7-6	TRBJ2-7